This T cell receptor beta chain was found in a study of beta chain features in type 1 diabetes listed by TCRdb under 2018. About the study as a whole: Mean age, gender distribution, total cell number and subset yield were not different between patients and healthy donors. A total of roughly 100 million sorted cells were examined across all samples, and the number of cells per subset was strongly correlated with RNA yield. The study compared the TCRB repertoires of sorted circulating CD4+ T cell subsets in recently diagnosed type 1 diabetes patients with those in matched healthy donors. Whereas all 28 donors provided naive and central memory subsets, regulatory and stem cell-like memory subsets were isolated from just 8 patients and about 8 healthy donors. The study at large found these results: A moderate but significant shortening of TCRB CDR3 length was observed in type 1 diabetes patients in all four CD4+ subsets. Fewer insertions and more nucleotide deletions at VDJ recombination sites were observed in patients with type 1 diabetes, implying thymic rearrangement abnormalities. Because small numbers of individuals were included in the HLA sub-analyses, any influence of HLA type on TCRB rearrangement was left unresolved. Naive, central memory and regulatory TCRB repertoires appeared to be more alike among patients than among healthy donors. Because cDNA was sequenced instead of genomic DNA, activated cells with high expression could be over-represented, although the groups did not differ in activation or CD3 levels. PCR might favor shorter templates, but patient and control samples were amplified and corrected together, so any skew would affect both groups equally.

The High Capacity cDNA Reverse Transcription Kit was used to reverse transcribe all of the isolated RNA, meaning that expressed TCRB transcripts were what got sequenced. Deep immunoSEQ sequencing was performed on naive, central memory and regulatory T cell samples, with an average of about 3.57 million total reads per sample. Sorted cells were lysed in RLT buffer, and RNA was extracted using DNase-treated RNeasy Micro or Mini kits according to cell number. Each cell subset was processed separately to prevent cross-contamination, with patient and healthy donor samples processed together. The immunoSEQ multiplex PCR was used to amplify TCRB sequences from cDNA, yielding 87-bp fragments that span the CDR3 region. Sequencing of the amplicons was performed on the Illumina HiSeq platform. In the original analysis: PCR bias was corrected computationally using synthetic template baselines, and reads within Hamming distance 2 were collapsed, with unmergeable singletons discarded. Reads were aligned against IMGT to assign V, D and J genes, CDR3 length and insertions or deletions at six rearrangement sites. Within each subset, clonotype counts were normalized to sorted cell number, and only after that were true diversity and Gini coefficients computed with the tcR R package. The overlap coefficient, calculated on TCRB nucleotide sequences, was used to quantify repertoire sharing. Out-of-frame TCRB sequences from naive cells were analyzed as a proxy for the pre-selection repertoire. TCRdb obtained this table from immuneACCESS and retained in-frame rearrangements with V and J assigned. These tables miss some clones; where compared with another copy, unresolved V genes account for less than half of the shortfall, and the remainder is unexplained. The DNA was the basis for D and trimming; V, J and clone size are from that table. This sample lists about 370,000 clones; over 12% were detected once. Of the sample, approximately 0.02% is held by the ten largest clones.

The V and J ends are trimmed by 3 bases and 1 base, leaving 16 bases between them. The CDR3 goes from the cysteine to the phenylalanine over 16 residues. Of the read, only the CDR3 DNA is kept; its 48 bases are in frame from base 1. CDR1 and CDR2 are drawn from the germline V gene: SGDLS, YYNGEE. A single peripheral blood draw of about 116 mL on average was collected from each donor into heparinised tubes. A BD FACSAria II was used to sort naive, central memory, regulatory and stem cell-like memory CD4+ T cells with a panel that included CD45RO, CCR7, CD25, CD127, CD95 and CD27. Purity was above 98% for every sorted population. PBMCs were isolated immediately by Lymphoprep density gradient centrifugation and stained directly without culture. To minimize batch effects, samples were stained and sorted in pairs, one healthy donor with one patient per experiment. As concerns this clone: Its antigen is currently not known. The record has no base qualities; no much larger clone is one base away.

The sequence was obtained from a woman aged 18-29 years in good health. The rearranged segments are TRBV9 and TRBJ1-1, and possibly TRBD1, on 6 matching bases. Material: naive CD4+ T cells from blood. The label giving this sample's cell subset or site can be read as: true naive CD4+ T cells. The nucleotide sequence reads TGTGCCAGCAGCGCTACAGGGCGGCTCCCGAACACTGAAGCTTTCTTT. Its protein is CASSATGRLPNTEAFF.